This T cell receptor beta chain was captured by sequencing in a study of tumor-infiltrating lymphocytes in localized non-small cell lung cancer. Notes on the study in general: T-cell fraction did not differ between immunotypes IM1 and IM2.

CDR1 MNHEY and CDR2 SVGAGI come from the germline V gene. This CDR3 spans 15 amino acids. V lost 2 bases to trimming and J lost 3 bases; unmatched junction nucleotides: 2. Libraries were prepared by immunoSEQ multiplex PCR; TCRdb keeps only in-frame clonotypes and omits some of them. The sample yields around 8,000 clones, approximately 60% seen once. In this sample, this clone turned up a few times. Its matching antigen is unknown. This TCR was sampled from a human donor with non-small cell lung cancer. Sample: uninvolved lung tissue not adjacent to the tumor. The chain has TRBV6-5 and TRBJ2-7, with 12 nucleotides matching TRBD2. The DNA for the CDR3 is TGTGCCAGCAGTTACGGACTAGCGGGGTTCTACGAGCAGTACTTC. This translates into CASSYGLAGFYEQYF.